A selection of T cell receptor beta chains follows, all from one sample in a study of human T cells and chemical hapten exposure. Via MiXCR, TCRdb re-called the 5' RACE reads, giving one row per CDR3 protein. The sample has tens of thousands of distinct CDR3 sequences, roughly 15% seen once. The source of these receptors is a female donor in good health. Each CDR3 is given with its conserved first and last residue. The D gene is left open where the match is weak. Clone size is stated in some rows and not others, as once, few, many or a class when expanded.

clone size,J gene,V gene,D gene,CDR3 protein,CDR3 DNA
-,TRBJ2-6,TRBV10-2,-,CASSEDWGTSGANVLTF,TGCGCCAGCAGTGAGGACTGGGGAACCTCTGGGGCCAACGTCCTGACTTTC
few,TRBJ1-2,TRBV28,-,CASSFLGRIVSGYTF,TGTGCCAGCAGTTTTCTGGGCAGGATTGTTTCTGGCTACACCTTC
-,TRBJ2-3,TRBV24-1,-,CATSDLRWDGSDTQYF,TGTGCCACCAGTGATTTGCGCTGGGATGGATCAGATACGCAGTATTTT
many,TRBJ1-3,TRBV3-1,-,CASSQGSRAGNTIYF,TGTGCCAGCAGCCAAGGTTCCAGGGCTGGAAACACCATATATTTT
many,TRBJ2-3,TRBV6-4,TRBD1,CASSEGTGVTDTQYF,TGTGCCAGCAGTGAGGGGACAGGGGTCACAGATACGCAGTATTTT
-,TRBJ2-5,TRBV29-1,TRBD2,CSVDLGLGGETQYF,TGCAGCGTAGATCTGGGACTAGGGGGAGAGACCCAGTACTTC
-,TRBJ1-2,TRBV6-1,-,CASSGQRNSGRGRGYTF,TGTGCCAGCAGTGGACAACGGAACTCCGGCAGGGGCCGTGGCTACACCTTC
few,TRBJ1-4,TRBV27,-,CASSRTVGYEKLFF,TGTGCCAGCAGTAGGACGGTGGGATATGAAAAACTGTTTTTT
few,TRBJ1-2,TRBV20-1,-,CSARKEGDYGYTF,TGCAGTGCTAGGAAGGAGGGTGACTATGGCTACACCTTC
-,TRBJ2-3,TRBV4-2,TRBD2,CASSQGLAGGFTDTQYF,TGTGCCAGCAGCCAAGGACTAGCGGGAGGCTTCACAGATACGCAGTATTTT
-,TRBJ1-1,TRBV18,-,CASSPRGDPNTEAFF,TGTGCCAGCTCACCACGGGGGGACCCGAACACTGAAGCTTTCTTT
few,TRBJ2-1,TRBV2,TRBD2,CASSAVAGGGNEQFF,TGTGCCAGCAGTGCTGTAGCGGGAGGGGGGAATGAGCAGTTCTTC
few,TRBJ2-1,TRBV29-1,TRBD2,CSSLAGVGAGEQFF,TGCAGCTCCCTAGCGGGAGTCGGGGCCGGTGAGCAGTTCTTC
few,TRBJ2-7,TRBV28,TRBD1,CASSEQGTRYEQYF,TGTGCCAGCAGTGAACAGGGGACCCGCTACGAGCAGTACTTC
-,TRBJ1-3,TRBV6-5,TRBD1,CASSYTGGNTIYF,TGTGCCAGCAGTTACACAGGGGGCAACACCATATATTTT
many,TRBJ2-5,TRBV7-2,-,CASSFALAVSDQETQYF,TGTGCCAGCAGCTTCGCCTTAGCGGTTAGCGACCAAGAGACCCAGTACTTC
-,TRBJ2-1,TRBV7-2,-,CASSFDLVDEQFF,TGTGCCAGCAGCTTTGATCTAGTGGATGAGCAGTTCTTC